The present T cell receptor beta chain was sequenced within a study of OX40 agonist ivuxolimab in advanced cancers. Whole-study context: Among those enrolled, mean age was around 60 years (range roughly 20 to 79) and about 79% were male. Under the entry rules, prior anti-PD-1, anti-PD-L1 or anti-CTLA-4 therapy was allowed, and about 38% had some.

The CDR3 is made up of 12 amino acids. CDR1 is SEHNR and CDR2 is FQNEAQ in the germline V gene (reference sequence). J lost 10 bases, V lost 5 bases, and 5 bases had no gene match. Produced via immunoSEQ multiplex PCR; TCRdb's table is partial and in-frame only. The data contain over 65,000 clones, about 88% of them singletons. The chain employs TRBV7-9 and TRBJ2-1; 7 bases line up with TRBD2. The sequencing used CD4+ or CD8+ T cells sorted from blood, collected in a trial of the OX40 agonist ivuxolimab. The receptor's source is an adult with an advanced solid tumor such as melanoma, head and neck, liver or kidney cancer. For the CDR3, the DNA is TGTGCCAGCAGCCGGGACTATCGAGAGCAGTTCTTC. This gives the protein CASSRDYREQFF. Filled out from reference TRBV7-9 and TRBJ2-1, the complete variable domain reads DTGVSQNPRHKITKRGQNVTFRCDPISEHNRLYWYRQTLGQGPEFLTYFQNEAQLEKSRLLSDRFSAERPKGSFSTLEIQRTEQGDSAMYLCASSRDYREQFFGPGTRLTVL.